The T cell receptor beta chain described here comes from a study of shared clonotypes between healthy human individuals. The germline CDR1 and CDR2 sequences are SGHAT and FQNNGV. The length of the CDR3 is 18 residues. J was trimmed by 5 bases and V by 6 bases; bases with no gene match: 17. TCRdb's table, derived via immunoSEQ multiplex PCR, lists solely in-frame clones and lacks some. The sample has approximately 620,000 clones, 97% seen once. The chain uses TRBV11-2 and TRBJ1-2; 11 bases are shared with TRBD1. Material: naive CD4+ T cells sorted from blood. This sample's subset: CD45RA+ positively selected. This clonotype was obtained from a woman aged 25 to 39 in good health. The CDR3 DNA is TGTGCCAGCAGTGATACCCTCCGGGACAGGGGGTCCCCTTATGGCTACACCTTC. This codes for CASSDTLRDRGSPYGYTF.